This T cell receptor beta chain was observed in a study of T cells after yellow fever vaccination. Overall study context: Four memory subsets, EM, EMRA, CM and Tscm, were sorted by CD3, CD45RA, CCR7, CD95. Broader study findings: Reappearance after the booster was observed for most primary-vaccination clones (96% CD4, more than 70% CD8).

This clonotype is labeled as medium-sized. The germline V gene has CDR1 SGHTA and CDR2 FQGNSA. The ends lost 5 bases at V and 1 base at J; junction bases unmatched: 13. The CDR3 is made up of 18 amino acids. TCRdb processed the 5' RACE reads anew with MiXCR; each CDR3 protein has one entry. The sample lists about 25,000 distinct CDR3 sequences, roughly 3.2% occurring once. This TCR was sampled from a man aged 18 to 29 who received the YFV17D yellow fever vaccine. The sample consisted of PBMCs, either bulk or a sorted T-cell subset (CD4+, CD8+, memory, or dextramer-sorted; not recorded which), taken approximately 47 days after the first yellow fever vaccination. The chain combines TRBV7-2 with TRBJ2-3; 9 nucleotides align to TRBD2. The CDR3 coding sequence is TGTGCCAGCAGCCAGACCGTCGTTAGCGGGGGTCGCACAGATACGCAGTATTTT. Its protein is CASSQTVVSGGRTDTQYF.